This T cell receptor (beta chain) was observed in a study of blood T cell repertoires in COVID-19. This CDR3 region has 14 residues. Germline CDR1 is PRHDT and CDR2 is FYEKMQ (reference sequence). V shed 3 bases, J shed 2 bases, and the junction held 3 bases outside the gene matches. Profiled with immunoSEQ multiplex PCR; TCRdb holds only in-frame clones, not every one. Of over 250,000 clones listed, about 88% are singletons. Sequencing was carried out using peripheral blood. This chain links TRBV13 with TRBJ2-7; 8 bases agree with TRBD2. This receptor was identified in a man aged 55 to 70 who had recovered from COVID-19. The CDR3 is CASSFGGDTYEQYF. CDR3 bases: TGTGCCAGCAGCTTCGGGGGGGACACCTACGAGCAGTACTTC.